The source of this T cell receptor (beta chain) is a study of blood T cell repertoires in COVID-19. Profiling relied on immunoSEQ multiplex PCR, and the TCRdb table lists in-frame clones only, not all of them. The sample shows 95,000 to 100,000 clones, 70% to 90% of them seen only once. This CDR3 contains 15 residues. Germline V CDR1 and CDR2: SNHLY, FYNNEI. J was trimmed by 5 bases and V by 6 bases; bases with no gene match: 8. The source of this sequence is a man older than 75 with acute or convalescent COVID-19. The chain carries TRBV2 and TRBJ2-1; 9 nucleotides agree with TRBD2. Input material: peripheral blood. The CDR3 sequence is CASRREASGDNEQFF. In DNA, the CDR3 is TGTGCCAGCAGACGGGAGGCTAGCGGGGACAATGAGCAGTTCTTC.